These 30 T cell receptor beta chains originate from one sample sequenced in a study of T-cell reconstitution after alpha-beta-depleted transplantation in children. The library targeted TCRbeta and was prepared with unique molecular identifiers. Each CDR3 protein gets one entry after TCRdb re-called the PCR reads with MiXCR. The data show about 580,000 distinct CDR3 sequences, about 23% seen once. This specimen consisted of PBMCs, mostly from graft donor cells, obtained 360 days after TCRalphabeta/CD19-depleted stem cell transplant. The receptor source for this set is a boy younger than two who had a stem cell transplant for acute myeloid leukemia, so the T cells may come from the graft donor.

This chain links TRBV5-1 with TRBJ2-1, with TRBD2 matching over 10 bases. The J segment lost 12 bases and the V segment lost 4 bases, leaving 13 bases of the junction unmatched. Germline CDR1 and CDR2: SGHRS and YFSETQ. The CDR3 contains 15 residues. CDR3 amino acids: CASSPDRGLAFLQFF. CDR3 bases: TGCGCCAGCAGCCCGGATAGGGGACTAGCGTTTTTGCAGTTCTTC.

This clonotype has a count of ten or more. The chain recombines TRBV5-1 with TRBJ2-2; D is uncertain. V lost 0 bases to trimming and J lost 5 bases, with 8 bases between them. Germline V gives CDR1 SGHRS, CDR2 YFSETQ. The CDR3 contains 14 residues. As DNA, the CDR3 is TGCGCCAGCAGCTTGGTGGCCGGGACCGGGGAGCTGTTTTTT. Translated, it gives CASSLVAGTGELFF.

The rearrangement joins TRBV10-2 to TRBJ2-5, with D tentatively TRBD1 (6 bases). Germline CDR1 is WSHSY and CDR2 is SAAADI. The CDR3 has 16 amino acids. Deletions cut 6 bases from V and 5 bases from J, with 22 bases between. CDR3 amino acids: CASRGVRQAARETQYF. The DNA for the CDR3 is TGCGCCAGCAGGGGGGTTAGACAGGCGGCGAGGGAGACCCAGTACTTC.

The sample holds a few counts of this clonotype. CDR3 DNA sequence: TGTGCCAGCAGCCCCGTCTTCAGGAATCAGCCCCAGCATTTT. Its translation is CASSPVFRNQPQHF. V is TRBV6-1 and J is TRBJ1-5, with unresolved D. The V end lost 6 bases, the J end lost 4 bases, and 13 bases lay between the germline ends. Germline V gives CDR1 MNHNS, CDR2 SASEGT. The CDR3 runs 14 residues.

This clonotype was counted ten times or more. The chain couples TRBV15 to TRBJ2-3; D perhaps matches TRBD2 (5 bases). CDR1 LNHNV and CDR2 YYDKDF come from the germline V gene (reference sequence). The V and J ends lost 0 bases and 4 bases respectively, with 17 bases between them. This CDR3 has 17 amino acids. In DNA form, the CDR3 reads TGTGCCACCAGCAGAGATTATCGAGTAGAGGAGGCAGATACGCAGTATTTT. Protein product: CATSRDYRVEEADTQYF.

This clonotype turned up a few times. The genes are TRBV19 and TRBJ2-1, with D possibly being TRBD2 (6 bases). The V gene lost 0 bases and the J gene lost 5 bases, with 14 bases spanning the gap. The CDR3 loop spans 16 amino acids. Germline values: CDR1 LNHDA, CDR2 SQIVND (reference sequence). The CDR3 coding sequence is TGTGCCAGTAGTATAGAGCGGGGCAGGAGAAACAATGAGCAGTTCTTC. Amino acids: CASSIERGRRNNEQFF.

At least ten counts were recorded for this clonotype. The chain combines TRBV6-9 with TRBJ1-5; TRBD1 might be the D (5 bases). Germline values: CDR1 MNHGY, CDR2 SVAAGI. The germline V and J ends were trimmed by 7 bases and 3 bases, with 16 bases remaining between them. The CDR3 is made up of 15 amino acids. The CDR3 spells CASNPYDGHNQPQHF. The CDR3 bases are TGTGCCAGCAATCCCTACGACGGACACAATCAGCCCCAGCATTTT.

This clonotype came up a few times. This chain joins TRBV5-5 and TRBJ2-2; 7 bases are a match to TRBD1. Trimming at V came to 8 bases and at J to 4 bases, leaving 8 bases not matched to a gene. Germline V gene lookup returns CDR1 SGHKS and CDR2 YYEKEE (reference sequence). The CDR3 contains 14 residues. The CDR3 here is CASTGTEATGELFF. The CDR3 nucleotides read TGTGCCAGTACCGGGACAGAGGCCACCGGGGAGCTGTTTTTT.

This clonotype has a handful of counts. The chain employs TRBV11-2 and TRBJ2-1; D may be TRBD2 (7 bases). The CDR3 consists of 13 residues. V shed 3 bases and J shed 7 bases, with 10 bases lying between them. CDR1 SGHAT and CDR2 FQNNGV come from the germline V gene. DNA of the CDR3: TGTGCCAGCAGCTTCAAGGGGGGGAATGAGCAGTTCTTC. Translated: CASSFKGGNEQFF.

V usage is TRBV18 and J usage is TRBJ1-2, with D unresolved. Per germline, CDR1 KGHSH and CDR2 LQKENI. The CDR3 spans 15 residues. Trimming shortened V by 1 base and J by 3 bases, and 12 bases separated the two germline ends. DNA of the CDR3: TGTGCCAGCTCACCACGGGATACTTTAGACTATGGCTACACCTTC. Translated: CASSPRDTLDYGYTF.

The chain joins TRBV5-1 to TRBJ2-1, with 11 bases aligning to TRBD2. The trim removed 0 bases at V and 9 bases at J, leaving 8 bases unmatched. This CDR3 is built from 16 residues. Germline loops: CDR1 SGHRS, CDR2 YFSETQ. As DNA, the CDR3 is TGCGCCAGCAGCTTGGTTAGCGGGGGGGGTCTCGTTGAGCAGTTCTTC. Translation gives CASSLVSGGGLVEQFF.

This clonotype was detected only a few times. The CDR3 spells CASSSHAGRETQYF. The DNA for the CDR3 is TGTGCCAGCAGTTCACATGCCGGGAGAGAGACCCAGTACTTC. J is TRBJ2-5 and V is TRBV6-5, with D possibly matching TRBD2 (6 bases). V was clipped by 4 bases and J by 4 bases, with 13 bases between them. The germline CDR1 and CDR2 sequences are MNHEY and SVGAGI. The CDR3 spans 14 residues.

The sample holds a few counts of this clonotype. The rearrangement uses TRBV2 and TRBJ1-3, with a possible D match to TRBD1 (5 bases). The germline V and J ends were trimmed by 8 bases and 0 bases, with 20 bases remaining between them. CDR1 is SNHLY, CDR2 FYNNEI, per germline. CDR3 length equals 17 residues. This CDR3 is CASDYAPGRSSGNTIYF. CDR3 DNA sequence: TGTGCCAGCGATTACGCACCGGGACGGTCCTCTGGAAACACCATATATTTT.

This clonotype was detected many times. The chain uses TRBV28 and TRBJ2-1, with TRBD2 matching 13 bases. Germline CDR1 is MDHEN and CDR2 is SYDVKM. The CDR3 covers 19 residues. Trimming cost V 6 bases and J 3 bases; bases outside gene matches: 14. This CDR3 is CASSHSMTSGGTFYNEQFF. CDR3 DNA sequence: TGTGCCAGCAGCCACTCCATGACTAGCGGGGGGACCTTCTACAATGAGCAGTTCTTC.

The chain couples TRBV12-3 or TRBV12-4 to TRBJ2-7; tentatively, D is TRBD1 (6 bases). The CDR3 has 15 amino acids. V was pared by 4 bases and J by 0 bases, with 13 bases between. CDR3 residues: CASSWGRGGSYEQYF. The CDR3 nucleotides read TGTGCCAGCAGTTGGGGCAGGGGCGGCTCCTACGAGCAGTACTTC.

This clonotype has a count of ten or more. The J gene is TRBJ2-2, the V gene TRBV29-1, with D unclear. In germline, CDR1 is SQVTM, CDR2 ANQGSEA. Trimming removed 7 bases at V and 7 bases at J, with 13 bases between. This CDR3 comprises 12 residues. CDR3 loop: CSAVSPGGELFF. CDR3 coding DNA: TGCAGCGCAGTCTCCCCGGGCGGGGAGCTGTTTTTT.

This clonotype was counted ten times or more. As DNA, the CDR3 is TGTGCCACCAGCAGAGGCGGAGACTATGGCTACACCTTC. Amino acids: CATSRGGDYGYTF. The genes are TRBV15 and TRBJ1-2; no definite D call. V lost 1 base to trimming and J lost 3 bases, with 6 bases between them. The CDR3 consists of 13 residues. Germline V gene lookup returns CDR1 LNHNV and CDR2 YYDKDF (reference sequence).

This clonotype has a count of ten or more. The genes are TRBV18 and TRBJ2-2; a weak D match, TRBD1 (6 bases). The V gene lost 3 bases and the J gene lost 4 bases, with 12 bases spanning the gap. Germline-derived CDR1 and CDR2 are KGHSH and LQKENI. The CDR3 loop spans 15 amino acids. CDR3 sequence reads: CASSPRDTSTGELFF. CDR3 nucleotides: TGTGCCAGCTCACCTCGGGACACATCCACCGGGGAGCTGTTTTTT.

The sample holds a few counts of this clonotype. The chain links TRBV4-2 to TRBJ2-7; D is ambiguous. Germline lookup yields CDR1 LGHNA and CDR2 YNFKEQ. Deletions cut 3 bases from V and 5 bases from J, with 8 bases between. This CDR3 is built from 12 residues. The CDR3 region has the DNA TGTGCCAGCAGCCAGGCGTCGGACGAGCAGTACTTC. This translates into CASSQASDEQYF.

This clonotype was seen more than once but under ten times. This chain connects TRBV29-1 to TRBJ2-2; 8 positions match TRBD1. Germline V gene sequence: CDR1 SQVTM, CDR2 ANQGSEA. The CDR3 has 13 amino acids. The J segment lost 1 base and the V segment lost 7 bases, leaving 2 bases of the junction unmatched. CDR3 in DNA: TGCAGCGCCGACAGGGGGAACACCGGGGAGCTGTTTTTT. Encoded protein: CSADRGNTGELFF.

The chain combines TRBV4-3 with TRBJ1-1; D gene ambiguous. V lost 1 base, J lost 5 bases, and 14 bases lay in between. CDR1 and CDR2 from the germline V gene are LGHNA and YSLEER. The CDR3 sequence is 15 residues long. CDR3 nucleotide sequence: TGCGCCAGCAGCCAAGGAACTAGAGGATGGACTGAAGCTTTCTTT. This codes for CASSQGTRGWTEAFF.

The CDR3 sequence is CASSQVQEAPFF. CDR3 coding DNA: TGCGCCAGCAGCCAAGTACAGGAAGCACCTTTCTTT. The chain joins TRBV4-1 to TRBJ1-1; tentative D call: TRBD1 (5 bases). Trimming shortened V by 1 base and J by 12 bases, and 12 bases separated the two germline ends. CDR3 length: 12 residues. Germline values: CDR1 MGHRA, CDR2 YSYEKL.

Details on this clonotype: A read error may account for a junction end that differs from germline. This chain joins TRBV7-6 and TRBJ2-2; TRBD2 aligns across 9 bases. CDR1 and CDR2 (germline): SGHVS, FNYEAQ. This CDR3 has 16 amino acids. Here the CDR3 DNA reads TGTGCCGGCAGCTTTCTAGCGGGGACGAACACCGGGGAGCTGTTTTTT. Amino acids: CAGSFLAGTNTGELFF.

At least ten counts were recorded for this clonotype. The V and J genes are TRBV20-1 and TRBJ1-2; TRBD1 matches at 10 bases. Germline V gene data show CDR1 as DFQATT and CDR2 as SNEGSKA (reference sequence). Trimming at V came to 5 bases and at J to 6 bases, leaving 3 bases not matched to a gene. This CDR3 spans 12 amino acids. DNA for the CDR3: TGCAGTGCTGGGACAGGGGACGATGGCTACACCTTC. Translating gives CSAGTGDDGYTF.

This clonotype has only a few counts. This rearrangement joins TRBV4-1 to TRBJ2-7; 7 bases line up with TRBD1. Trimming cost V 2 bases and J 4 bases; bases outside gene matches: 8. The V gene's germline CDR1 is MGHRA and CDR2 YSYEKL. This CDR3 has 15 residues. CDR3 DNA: TGCGCCAGCAGCCAACCCGGACAGGACGTTTACGAGCAGTACGTC. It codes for CASSQPGQDVYEQYV.

The CDR3, as DNA: TGCAGTGCTAGAGATTGGCAGGCGACCTCCTACGAGCAGTACTTC. Translating it yields CSARDWQATSYEQYF. The chain carries TRBV20-1 and TRBJ2-7; D unclear. Germline V gene lookup returns CDR1 DFQATT and CDR2 SNEGSKA (reference sequence). V was cut by 0 bases and J by 0 bases, with 12 bases left in between. The CDR3 is made up of 15 amino acids.

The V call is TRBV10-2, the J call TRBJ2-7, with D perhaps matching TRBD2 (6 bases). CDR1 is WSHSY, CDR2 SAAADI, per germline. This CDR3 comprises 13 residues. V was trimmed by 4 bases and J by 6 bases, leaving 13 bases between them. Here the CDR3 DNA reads TGCGCCAGCAGTGTTGAGCGGGCAGGCGAGCAGTACTTC. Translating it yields CASSVERAGEQYF.

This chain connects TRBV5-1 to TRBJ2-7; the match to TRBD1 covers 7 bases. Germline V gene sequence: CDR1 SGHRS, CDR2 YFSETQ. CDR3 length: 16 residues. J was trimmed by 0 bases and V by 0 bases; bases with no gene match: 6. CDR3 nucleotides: TGCGCCAGCAGCTTGGTGACAGGGACCATCTCCTACGAGCAGTACTTC. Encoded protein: CASSLVTGTISYEQYF.

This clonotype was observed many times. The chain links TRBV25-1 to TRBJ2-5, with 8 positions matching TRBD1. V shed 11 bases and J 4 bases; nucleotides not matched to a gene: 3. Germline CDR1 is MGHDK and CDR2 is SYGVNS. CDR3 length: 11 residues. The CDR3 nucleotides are TGTGCCGCCGGACAGGGAGAGACCCAGTACTTC. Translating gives CAAGQGETQYF.

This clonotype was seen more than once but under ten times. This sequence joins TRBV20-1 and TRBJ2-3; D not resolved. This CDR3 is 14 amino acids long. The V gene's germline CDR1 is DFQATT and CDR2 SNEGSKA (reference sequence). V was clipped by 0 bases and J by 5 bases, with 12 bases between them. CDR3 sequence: CSARDVSWVDTQYF. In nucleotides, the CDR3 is TGCAGTGCTAGAGATGTTTCTTGGGTAGATACGCAGTATTTT.